This is a list of T cell receptor beta chains from one sample in a study of cytomegalovirus exposure and HLA in healthy donors. Assay used: immunoSEQ multiplex PCR; TCRdb lists only in-frame clones, some missing. Here the sample spans about 130,000 clones, under 80% being singletons. The sequenced sample was PBMCs. The receptors stem from a man aged 35 to 55 in good health and CMV-seropositive. Both conserved end residues are part of each CDR3. The D gene is left open where the match is weak. Clone size, where shown, is once, few, many, or a class for clones that have expanded.

J: TRBJ2-7
D: NA
size: NA
V: TRBV4-2
DNA: TGTGCCAGCAGCCAAGAAATGGACGGGACCTACGAGCAGTACTTC
CDR3: CASSQEMDGTYEQYF

J: TRBJ1-6
D: NA
size: few
V: TRBV10-3
DNA: TGTGCCATCAGTAGAGAGGGCAACACCTATAATTCACCCCTCCACTTT
CDR3: CAISREGNTYNSPLHF

J: TRBJ2-1
D: NA
size: NA
V: TRBV28
DNA: TGTGCCAGCAGCCGGGGGAGTCGCTCGGGGAATGAGCAGTTCTTC
CDR3: CASSRGSRSGNEQFF

J: TRBJ1-2
D: NA
size: NA
V: TRBV5-1
DNA: TGCGCCAGCAGCTCCGGGACATTAACCTATGGCTACACCTTC
CDR3: CASSSGTLTYGYTF

J: TRBJ2-3
D: TRBD2
size: few
V: TRBV28
DNA: TGTGCCAGCAGTTTAGTAGCGGGAGCAGATACGCAGTATTTT
CDR3: CASSLVAGADTQYF

J: TRBJ2-5
D: TRBD2
size: few
V: TRBV5-4
DNA: TGTGCCAGCAGCTTGCAGCGGGAGGGGGAGACCCAGTACTTC
CDR3: CASSLQREGETQYF

J: TRBJ1-6
D: TRBD1
size: NA
V: TRBV4-1
DNA: TGCGCCAGCAGCCAAGATCCGCACAGGGGGCAACAGCCTAATTCACCCCTCCACTTT
CDR3: CASSQDPHRGQQPNSPLHF

J: TRBJ2-1
D: NA
size: NA
V: TRBV4-1
DNA: TGCGCCAGCAGCCTTGCAGGCTCGCAGTTCTTC
CDR3: CASSLAGSQFF

J: TRBJ2-3
D: NA
size: NA
V: TRBV7-2
DNA: TGTGCCAGCAGCTGGGGGGGCTCCCCTAGCACAGATACGCAGTATTTT
CDR3: CASSWGGSPSTDTQYF

J: TRBJ2-3
D: TRBD2
size: few
V: TRBV28
DNA: TGTGCCAGCAGACCCAGACTAGCGGGCACAGATACGCAGTATTTT
CDR3: CASRPRLAGTDTQYF

J: TRBJ2-5
D: NA
size: NA
V: TRBV2
DNA: TGTGCCAGCAGTGCGGTCTACGGCGGAGAGACCCAGTACTTC
CDR3: CASSAVYGGETQYF

J: TRBJ2-1
D: NA
size: NA
V: TRBV28
DNA: TGTGCCAGCAGTTTCGCGGGACTCGAGGCGAATGAGCAGTTCTTC
CDR3: CASSFAGLEANEQFF

J: TRBJ1-1
D: NA
size: NA
V: TRBV6-1
DNA: TGTGCCAGCAGTGTCAGGGTTTCTGAAGCTTTCTTT
CDR3: CASSVRVSEAFF

J: TRBJ1-1
D: NA
size: NA
V: TRBV21-1
DNA: TGTGCCAGCAGCAAAGGAGGTGTGATCACTGAAGCTTTCTTT
CDR3: CASSKGGVITEAFF

J: TRBJ1-4
D: TRBD1
size: NA
V: TRBV27
DNA: TGTGCCAGCAGCCCCAGGGGGTATAATGAAAAACTGTTTTTT
CDR3: CASSPRGYNEKLFF

J: TRBJ1-4
D: NA
size: few
V: TRBV9
DNA: TGTGCCAGCAGCGTAGGGGGCCAGGTTTATGAAAAACTGTTTTTT
CDR3: CASSVGGQVYEKLFF

J: TRBJ1-6
D: TRBD1
size: few
V: TRBV5-6
DNA: TGTGCCAGCAGCTTGTACAGGGGAGGATCACCCCTCCACTTT
CDR3: CASSLYRGGSPLHF

J: TRBJ2-7
D: NA
size: NA
V: TRBV6-4
DNA: TGTGCCAGCAGTGAATTAGAAGCGGAGCCCAAGGAGCAGTACTTC
CDR3: CASSELEAEPKEQYF

J: TRBJ2-7
D: TRBD2
size: NA
V: TRBV28
DNA: TGTGCCAGCAGTCCCCCGCGGGCGGGAGAAGGGTACGAGCAGTACTTC
CDR3: CASSPPRAGEGYEQYF

J: TRBJ1-3
D: NA
size: NA
V: TRBV10-2
DNA: TGCGCCAGCTCACAGGGTAATGGAAACACCATATATTTT
CDR3: CASSQGNGNTIYF

J: TRBJ2-1
D: TRBD1
size: NA
V: TRBV5-1
DNA: TGCGCCAGCAGAGATACCGGGACAGGGTTTGGGAATGAGCAGTTCTTC
CDR3: CASRDTGTGFGNEQFF

J: TRBJ1-1
D: NA
size: NA
V: TRBV28
DNA: TGTGCCAGCAGTATAATGGGGGCAGGGGCTTTCTTT
CDR3: CASSIMGAGAFF

J: TRBJ1-2
D: NA
size: NA
V: TRBV19
DNA: TGTGCCAGTACTCCTGGACGCGGGGATTATGGCTACACCTTC
CDR3: CASTPGRGDYGYTF

J: TRBJ1-4
D: NA
size: NA
V: TRBV7-9
DNA: TGTGCCAGCAGCCTGACGGGACACCTGTTTTTT
CDR3: CASSLTGHLFF

J: TRBJ1-1
D: NA
size: NA
V: TRBV6-5
DNA: TGTGCCAGCAGTTACACAGGCACGGCCCGTAGGGCTTTCTTT
CDR3: CASSYTGTARRAFF

J: TRBJ2-1
D: TRBD2
size: NA
V: TRBV2
DNA: TGTGCCAGCAGTTCCGGGACTAGCGGGAGTGATGAGCAGTTCTTC
CDR3: CASSSGTSGSDEQFF

J: TRBJ2-7
D: TRBD2
size: NA
V: TRBV4-1
DNA: TGCGCCAGCAGCCAAGAGGGACTAGCGGGGGATGGCGAGCAGTACTTC
CDR3: CASSQEGLAGDGEQYF

J: TRBJ2-7
D: NA
size: NA
V: TRBV5-6
DNA: TGTGCCAGCAGCTTACAGGGTCGGTACGAGCAGTACTTC
CDR3: CASSLQGRYEQYF

J: TRBJ1-6
D: NA
size: NA
V: TRBV5-1
DNA: TGCGCCAGCAGCATACAGGGAACGACTAATTCACCCCTCCACTTT
CDR3: CASSIQGTTNSPLHF

J: TRBJ1-1
D: TRBD1
size: NA
V: TRBV5-1
DNA: TGCGCCAGCAGCCCGGGACAGGGGGGGACTGAAGCTTTCTTT
CDR3: CASSPGQGGTEAFF

J: TRBJ2-5
D: TRBD2
size: NA
V: TRBV6-5
DNA: TGTGCCAGCAGCCCGGGACTAGCGGTCCGAGAGACCCAGTACTTC
CDR3: CASSPGLAVRETQYF

J: TRBJ2-3
D: TRBD2
size: few
V: TRBV9
DNA: TGTGCCAGCAGCGCTCGACTAGCGGGAGGGGATACGCAGTATTTT
CDR3: CASSARLAGGDTQYF

J: TRBJ2-7
D: NA
size: NA
V: TRBV18
DNA: TGTGCCAGCTCACCACGAGTTGGGGCCTCCTACGAGCAGTACTTC
CDR3: CASSPRVGASYEQYF

J: TRBJ2-2
D: TRBD1
size: NA
V: TRBV9
DNA: TGTGCCAGCAGCGCCTCGACAGGGACCGGGGAGCTGTTTTTT
CDR3: CASSASTGTGELFF

J: TRBJ1-1
D: NA
size: once
V: TRBV29-1
DNA: TGCAGCGTTGAAGAGGCTCGGGGCACTGAAGCTTTCTTT
CDR3: CSVEEARGTEAFF

J: TRBJ2-1
D: NA
size: once
V: TRBV9
DNA: TGTGCCAGCACCGAGGACGGGAGCTCCTACAATGAGCAGTTCTTC
CDR3: CASTEDGSSYNEQFF

J: TRBJ1-4
D: NA
size: NA
V: TRBV6-5
DNA: TGTGCCAGCAGTTACTCGGGTTCAGGTCACGAAAAACTGTTTTTT
CDR3: CASSYSGSGHEKLFF

J: TRBJ2-3
D: NA
size: NA
V: TRBV6-6
DNA: TGTGCCAGCAGTTACCCCGGGAGCGCAGATACGCAGTATTTT
CDR3: CASSYPGSADTQYF

J: TRBJ2-5
D: TRBD2
size: NA
V: TRBV5-4
DNA: TGTGCCAGCACCTTAGCGGGTGGTTCGGAGACCCAGTACTTC
CDR3: CASTLAGGSETQYF

J: TRBJ1-1
D: TRBD1
size: NA
V: TRBV5-1
DNA: TGCGCCAGCAGCTTTTCGCCAGGGGGTTTGACTGAAGCTTTCTTT
CDR3: CASSFSPGGLTEAFF

J: TRBJ1-2
D: TRBD1
size: NA
V: TRBV27
DNA: TGTGCCAGCTCATCCGGACAGGGGGGTTCCTATGGCTACACCTTC
CDR3: CASSSGQGGSYGYTF

J: TRBJ1-5
D: TRBD1
size: NA
V: TRBV30
DNA: TGTGCCTGGAGTGCTGGGACAGACCATCAGCCCCAGCATTTT
CDR3: CAWSAGTDHQPQHF